This TCR beta chain comes out of a study of human T cells and chemical hapten exposure. Study results and caveats: TCRs exceeding 1 in 1000 frequency stayed unchanged with DPC sensitization.

Of note for this clonotype: Its antigen is unidentified.

Sample time point: pre-sensitization, week 0. Documented treatment: therapeutic diphenylcyclopropenone sensitization with weekly scalp DPC. Germline loops: CDR1 SNHLY, CDR2 FYNNEI. The CDR3 runs 14 residues. Trimming at V came to 8 bases and at J to 6 bases, leaving 9 bases not matched to a gene. TCRdb re-called the RACE reads with MiXCR, one entry per CDR3 protein. Among some 90,000 distinct CDR3 sequences, 8.5% to 9% were seen once, and the ten largest hold 2.5% to 3%. The rearrangement uses TRBV2 and TRBJ2-7; 11 bases fit TRBD1. The clonotype was recovered from a man in his forties or fifties with alopecia areata. Some clones in this sample may be carry-over from other donors' samples. The material sequenced was whole blood, taken in connection with sensitization to the hapten diphenylcyclopropenone (DPC). CDR3 amino acids: CASADGTGGAEQYF. In nucleotides, the CDR3 is TGTGCCAGCGCGGACGGGACAGGGGGGGCCGAGCAGTACTTC.